This record concerns one TCR beta chain sequence. For TCRbeta, the library was prepared with unique molecular identifiers. TCRdb re-derived calls from the PCR reads in MiXCR, one entry per CDR3 protein. The sample consists of 250,000 or so distinct CDR3 sequences, roughly a quarter of them appearing once. The data stem from a study of T-cell reconstitution after alpha-beta-depleted transplantation in children. V lost 3 bases to trimming and J lost 5 bases, with 8 bases between them. This CDR3 spans 13 amino acids. The germline V gene encodes CDR1 SGHTA and CDR2 FQGNSA. This receptor was taken from a female patient under 10 years old who had a stem cell transplant for congenital amegakaryocytic thrombocytopenia, so the T cells may come from the graft donor. The specimen comprised PBMCs, mostly from graft donor cells, sampled 360 days after TCRalphabeta/CD19-depleted stem cell transplant. The chain employs TRBV7-2 and TRBJ1-5; no reliable D call. The CDR3: CASSFRLDQPQHF. The CDR3, as DNA: TGTGCCAGCAGCTTTCGTCTTGATCAGCCCCAGCATTTT.